Sequencing of this T cell receptor (beta chain) was carried out in a study of blood T cell repertoires in COVID-19. This clone was picked up a small number of times. Authors' analysis steps: Estimates of nucleated cell counts were drawn from the amplification of reference gene primers. Generated by immunoSEQ multiplex PCR, the TCRdb table keeps only in-frame clones and is missing some. V and J calls and clone size are copied from that table; D and trimming were computed from the DNA. Here the sample spans approximately 400,000 clones, roughly 80% being singletons. Germline V gene sequence: CDR1 SNHLY, CDR2 FYNNEI. Trimming removed 2 bases from V and 3 bases from J, with 13 bases in between. The length of the CDR3 is 15 residues.

Material for sequencing was PBMCs or T cells enriched from blood (not recorded which). The V and J genes are TRBV2 and TRBJ1-2; the D gene is possibly TRBD1 (6 bases). This TCR derives from a woman aged 50 to 60 who had recovered from COVID-19. CDR3 in DNA: TGTGCCAGCAGTGAAAAGGGGGTGGTGGACTATGGCTACACCTTC. This encodes CASSEKGVVDYGYTF.